These 6 T cell receptor beta chains share one sample of origin, sequenced in a study of cytomegalovirus exposure and HLA in healthy donors. The PCR had 60 Vbeta and 13 Jbeta primers. TCRdb's copy holds only in-frame clones and misses some; the assay was immunoSEQ multiplex PCR. The sample contains roughly 200,000 clones, about four fifths of which appear only once. The material sequenced was PBMCs. The receptor source for this set is a male donor in good health and CMV-seronegative.

The chain carries TRBV4-2 and TRBJ2-7; D gene unclear. The CDR3 spans 11 residues. With 1 base removed from V and 6 bases from J, the gap between germline ends came to 4 bases. Germline loops: CDR1 LGHNA, CDR2 YNFKEQ. CDR3 sequence: CASSQGVEQYF. The DNA for the CDR3 is TGTGCCAGCAGCCAAGGAGTCGAGCAGTACTTC.

The V gene is TRBV27, the J gene TRBJ2-1; 14 nucleotides line up with TRBD2. The V gene end was trimmed by 2 bases and the J gene end by 8 bases; junction bases not matched to a gene: 5. The CDR3 runs 16 residues. Germline values: CDR1 MNHEY, CDR2 SMNVEV (reference sequence). Here the CDR3 reads CASSLGTSGRLYEQFF. CDR3 coding DNA: TGTGCCAGCAGTTTAGGGACTAGCGGGAGACTGTATGAGCAGTTCTTC.

The chain employs TRBV10-3 and TRBJ2-1, with a tentative D call TRBD2 (6 bases). V lost 4 bases and J lost 9, with 10 bases in between. Germline CDR1 reads ENHRY; CDR2 reads SYGVKD. This CDR3 has 12 amino acids. The CDR3 here is CAISGVEGEQFF. As DNA, the CDR3 is TGTGCCATCAGTGGGGTGGAGGGTGAGCAGTTCTTC.

This clone was counted a few times. The rearrangement uses TRBV7-9 and TRBJ2-7; D is possibly TRBD2 (6 bases). Trimming removed 6 bases from V and 3 bases from J, with 6 bases in between. This CDR3 has 11 residues. Germline V gene lookup returns CDR1 SEHNR and CDR2 FQNEAQ (reference sequence). DNA for the CDR3: TGTGCCAGCAGGCGGGACTACGAGCAGTACTTC. This translates into CASRRDYEQYF.

The rearrangement joins TRBV4-1 to TRBJ2-7, with unresolved D. Germline CDR1 and CDR2: MGHRA and YSYEKL. The CDR3 length is 14 residues. V lost 0 bases to trimming and J lost 1 base, with 7 bases between them. For the CDR3, the DNA is TGCGCCAGCAGCCAAGAATTACAGTCCTACGAGCAGTACTTC. Translating gives CASSQELQSYEQYF.

V usage is TRBV11-2 and J usage is TRBJ2-1, with a weak D call TRBD2 (6 bases). CDR1 and CDR2 from the germline V gene are SGHAT and FQNNGV. V was clipped by 1 base and J by 2 bases, with 12 bases between them. The CDR3 length is 16 residues. The CDR3 here is CASSLVRGFTYNEQFF. The DNA of the CDR3 is TGTGCCAGCAGCTTAGTACGGGGGTTTACCTACAATGAGCAGTTCTTC.